This TCR beta chain was observed in a study of shared clonotypes between healthy human individuals. The genomic DNA of each subset was split evenly across several immunoSEQ plates. Profiled with immunoSEQ multiplex PCR; TCRdb holds only in-frame clones, not every one. The table has more than 2 million clones, 95% seen once. Trimming removed 8 bases at V and 6 bases at J, with 16 bases between. There are 12 residues in the CDR3. Looked up from germline, CDR1 is GTSNPN and CDR2 is SVGIG (reference sequence). The donors were all Caucasian adults (living in Nashville, Tennessee). The sample consisted of naive CD4+ T cells sorted from blood. Subset specified: CD45RA+ positively selected. The clonotype originates from a man aged 18 to 29 in good health. The chain carries TRBV30 and TRBJ1-2; D is possibly TRBD1 (6 bases). The CDR3 DNA reads TGTGCCCACTTGGCGGGGGGCGATGGCTACACCTTC. Residues: CAHLAGGDGYTF.